What follows are 16 T cell receptor beta chains derived from one specimen sequenced in a study of response to subunit inactivated influenza vaccine. TCRdb re-derived calls from the RT-PCR reads in MiXCR, one entry per CDR3 protein. The table shows hundreds of thousands of distinct CDR3 sequences, with about 25% occurring only once. The specimen was CD4+ T cells sorted from PBMCs, collected less than 6 days after vaccination. The receptor set was obtained from a man aged 50 to 60 who received an inactivated influenza vaccine.

The V and J genes are TRBV4-1 and TRBJ2-5; 7 bases are shared with TRBD1. The CDR3 length is 18 residues. V was pared by 0 bases and J by 7 bases, with 17 bases of the junction left unmatched. Germline loops: CDR1 MGHRA, CDR2 YSYEKL. The CDR3 spells CASSQDLMGLGGSGTQYF. The CDR3 nucleotides read TGCGCCAGCAGCCAAGATCTAATGGGGCTAGGGGGCAGCGGGACCCAGTACTTC.

This clonotype was picked up many times. This chain uses TRBV29-1 with TRBJ2-1, with D perhaps being TRBD1 or TRBD2 (5 bases each). V was clipped by 6 bases and J by 4 bases, with 7 bases between them. The CDR3 has 11 amino acids. Germline V lookup: CDR1 SQVTM, CDR2 ANQGSEA. The CDR3 loop reads CSVGVYNEQFF. CDR3 nucleotide sequence: TGCAGCGTGGGGGTTTACAATGAGCAGTTCTTC.

The V gene is TRBV12-3 or TRBV12-4, the J gene TRBJ1-1, with a tentative D call TRBD1 (6 bases). Deletions cut 7 bases from V and 10 bases from J, with 16 bases between. This CDR3 is built from 12 residues. CDR3 amino acids: CASTRTGFVAFF. As DNA, the CDR3 is TGTGCCAGCACCCGAACAGGGTTCGTAGCTTTCTTT.

The rearrangement uses TRBV28 and TRBJ2-1; 8 bases fit TRBD1. This CDR3 comprises 13 residues. V lost 7 bases to trimming and J lost 6 bases; unmatched junction nucleotides: 5. CDR1 is MDHEN, CDR2 SYDVKM, per germline. Written as DNA, the CDR3 is TGTGCCAGCATCGGACAGGGACGCAATGAGCAGTTCTTC. As protein: CASIGQGRNEQFF.

This clonotype was detected a few times. The CDR3: CATSDDGFTDTQYF. The CDR3 DNA follows: TGTGCCACCAGTGACGACGGATTCACAGATACGCAGTATTTT. The chain uses TRBV24-1 and TRBJ2-3; D is unresolved. Trimming shortened V by 4 bases and J by 2 bases, and 9 bases separated the two germline ends. Germline V gene lookup returns CDR1 KGHDR and CDR2 SFDVKD. CDR3 length: 14 amino acids.

This chain links TRBV20-1 with TRBJ2-5; D perhaps matches TRBD1 (5 bases). The V end was cut by 3 bases, the J end by 8 bases, with 22 bases between. The germline CDR1 and CDR2 sequences are DFQATT and SNEGSKA (reference sequence). The CDR3 is 15 residues long. The DNA of the CDR3 is TGCAGTGCTAGCAGGGCACCGCGGCGTATATTTACCCAGTACTTC. This encodes CSASRAPRRIFTQYF.

This clonotype was counted a few times. The chain carries TRBV12-3 or TRBV12-4 and TRBJ2-1, with TRBD1 matching 9 bases. This CDR3 comprises 12 residues. V lost 9 bases to trimming and J lost 7 bases; unmatched junction nucleotides: 4. CDR3 loop: CASRTGVNEQFF. In DNA, the CDR3 is TGTGCCAGTCGGACAGGGGTGAATGAGCAGTTCTTC.

The genes are TRBV30 and TRBJ1-5, with TRBD1 as a possible D gene (6 bases). The V gene lost 4 bases and the J gene lost 4 bases, with 14 bases spanning the gap. Germline-derived CDR1 and CDR2 are GTSNPN and SVGIG (reference sequence). The CDR3 extends over 14 amino acids. The CDR3 region is CAWNVGQLNQPQHF. As DNA, the CDR3 is TGTGCCTGGAACGTCGGACAGTTGAATCAGCCCCAGCATTTT.

This clonotype was seen a few times. The chain recombines TRBV12-3 or TRBV12-4 with TRBJ2-3; TRBD2 matches 8 bases. V lost 0 bases and J lost 7; bases outside the gene matches: 12. The CDR3 has 17 amino acids. CDR3 DNA: TGTGCCAGCAGTTTAGCGCCCCACGGGGGGGACGCTAATACGCAGTATTTT. Translated: CASSLAPHGGDANTQYF.

This clonotype showed up just a few times. The chain employs TRBV30 and TRBJ1-4; D is undetermined. The CDR3 consists of 15 residues. Trimming pared 0 bases from V and 0 bases from J, leaving 8 bases between. Germline V gene sequence: CDR1 GTSNPN, CDR2 SVGIG (reference sequence). Here the CDR3 reads CAWSVLPATNEKLFF. CDR3 DNA sequence: TGTGCCTGGAGTGTACTCCCTGCAACTAATGAAAAACTGTTTTTT.

Written as DNA, the CDR3 is TGTGCCAGCAGTTACGCGGGACAGGGCAATCAGCCCCAGCATTTT. This translates into CASSYAGQGNQPQHF. The chain recombines TRBV6-2 or TRBV6-3 with TRBJ1-5; 8 positions agree with TRBD1. V lost 2 bases and J lost 2; bases outside the gene matches: 2. Per germline, CDR1 MNHEY and CDR2 SVGEGT. The length of the CDR3 is 15 residues.

This clonotype was counted between two and nine times. The gene calls are TRBV18 and TRBJ2-7; D unresolved. CDR1 is KGHSH, CDR2 LQKENI, per germline. CDR3 length: 12 amino acids. The ends were cut back, 3 bases at V and 6 bases at J, with 9 bases in the middle. The CDR3 loop is CASSPPSGEQYF. The CDR3 nucleotides read TGTGCCAGCTCACCCCCCTCGGGCGAGCAGTACTTC.

This clonotype was picked up a small number of times. V usage is TRBV14 and J usage is TRBJ2-5, with D possibly called TRBD1 or TRBD2 (5 bases each). Trimming took 5 bases from V and 10 from J, leaving 14 bases between them. Germline CDR1 and CDR2: SGHDN and FVKESK. The CDR3 consists of 12 residues. The CDR3 loop is CASSDTWGFQYF. The DNA for the CDR3 is TGTGCCAGCAGCGATACCTGGGGGTTCCAGTACTTC.

This clonotype showed up just a few times. In DNA, the CDR3 is TGTGCCAGCAGCCAAGGGGGGAGTGGGGCCGGGGAGCTGTTTTTT. Translation gives CASSQGGSGAGELFF. This chain connects TRBV7-8 to TRBJ2-2; D assignment may be TRBD1 or TRBD2 (6 bases each). Trimming left V 5 bases short and J 6 bases short, with 16 bases between. The CDR3 contains 15 residues. Looked up from germline, CDR1 is SGHVS and CDR2 is FQNEAQ.

This clonotype has more than one count but fewer than ten. The chain carries TRBV27 and TRBJ2-3; 9 bases map to TRBD1. Trimming removed 9 bases from V and 8 bases from J; junction bases left unmatched: 12. CDR3 length: 14 residues. CDR1 is MNHEY and CDR2 is SMNVEV in the germline V gene (reference sequence). The CDR3 here is CASTGTGSSGTQYF. In nucleotides, the CDR3 is TGTGCCAGTACCGGGACAGGGTCTTCTGGTACGCAGTATTTT.

The rearrangement links TRBV7-2 to TRBJ1-3, with 11 bases matching TRBD1. Per germline, CDR1 SGHTA and CDR2 FQGNSA. The J segment lost 1 base and the V segment lost 5 bases, leaving 1 base of the junction unmatched. This CDR3 spans 15 amino acids. The CDR3 loop is CASSGQGASGNTIYF. The DNA for the CDR3 is TGTGCCAGCAGCGGACAGGGGGCATCTGGAAACACCATATATTTT.